The 30 T cell receptor beta chains in this list originate from one sample, sequenced in a study of cytomegalovirus exposure and HLA in healthy donors. In the PCR, 60 Vbeta and 13 Jbeta primers were used. Data came from immunoSEQ multiplex PCR; TCRdb stores just in-frame clones and leaves some out. Its clone listing holds fewer than 250,000 clones. The sequencing sample was made of PBMCs. The receptors were sampled from a woman in her 30s in good health and CMV-seropositive.

This chain uses TRBV2 with TRBJ2-5; 11 nucleotides match TRBD2. V trimming: 3 bases; J trimming: 1 base; junction bases outside the gene matches: 19. This CDR3 region has 21 residues. CDR1 and CDR2 (germline): SNHLY, FYNNEI. This CDR3 is CASSDGYSGLAGFNPQETQYF. The DNA of the CDR3 is TGTGCCAGCAGTGACGGCTACTCCGGACTAGCGGGTTTCAACCCCCAAGAGACCCAGTACTTC.

The J gene is TRBJ1-3, the V gene TRBV5-5, with D unresolved. The V gene's germline CDR1 is SGHKS and CDR2 YYEKEE (reference sequence). The CDR3 consists of 13 residues. V lost 2 bases and J lost 4, with 7 bases in between. The CDR3 sequence: CASSLSGGNTIYF. In DNA, the CDR3 is TGTGCCAGCAGCTTATCAGGAGGAAACACCATATATTTT.

CDR3 bases: TGCAGCGTCACCGGGACACAATTAGCGAAAGCTTTCTTT. It yields the protein CSVTGTQLAKAFF. The rearrangement joins TRBV29-1 to TRBJ1-1; D might be TRBD1 (6 bases). The germline V gene has CDR1 SQVTM and CDR2 ANQGSEA. This CDR3 is built from 13 residues. The germline V and J ends were trimmed by 6 bases and 9 bases, with 20 bases remaining between them.

The rearrangement joins TRBV2 to TRBJ1-2; no clear D. V was clipped by 10 bases and J by 0 bases, with 15 bases between them. The CDR3 totals 14 residues. CDR1 and CDR2 from the germline V gene are SNHLY and FYNNEI. As DNA, the CDR3 is TGTGCCAACAGACTGGGCACATCTAACTATGGCTACACCTTC. Residues: CANRLGTSNYGYTF.

The chain uses TRBV5-6 and TRBJ2-5; 7 bases match TRBD1. The J call could be wrong; TRBJ2-7 is a better fit for the DNA end. CDR3 length: 13 residues. CDR1 is SGHDT and CDR2 is YYEEEE in the germline V gene. The CDR3 DNA reads TGTGCCAGCAGCCCCTGGACAGGCTACGAGCAGTACTTC. It translates to CASSPWTGYEQYF.

The chain recombines TRBV4-2 with TRBJ1-6; 11 bases align to TRBD1. J gave up 8 bases and V 6 bases, and 9 bases lay outside the gene matches. Germline values: CDR1 LGHNA, CDR2 YNFKEQ. The CDR3 covers 16 residues. CDR3 in DNA: TGTGCCAGCAGGTCCGGACAGGGGGCGCGCGATTCACCCCTCCACTTT. Translating it yields CASRSGQGARDSPLHF.

The rearrangement uses TRBV6-6 and TRBJ2-4, with 11 positions matching TRBD1. Germline values: CDR1 MNHNY, CDR2 SVGAGI (reference sequence). The trim removed 7 bases at V and 6 bases at J, leaving 5 bases unmatched. The CDR3 has 14 amino acids. The CDR3 nucleotides read TGTGCCAGCACGGGACAGGGGGATGGAAACATTCAGTACTTC. It specifies CASTGQGDGNIQYF.

The chain links TRBV10-1 to TRBJ2-3; 10 bases fit TRBD2. This CDR3 comprises 16 residues. Trimming removed 0 bases from V and 4 bases from J; junction bases left unmatched: 4. The germline CDR1 and CDR2 sequences are WNHNN and SYGVQD (reference sequence). The CDR3 nucleotides read TGCGCCAGCAGTGAGTCGTTAGCGGGAGGATCAGATACGCAGTATTTT. It yields the protein CASSESLAGGSDTQYF.

V usage is TRBV4-3 and J usage is TRBJ2-2; 8 positions match TRBD2. V shed 4 bases, J shed 2 bases, and the junction held 9 bases outside the gene matches. Per germline, CDR1 LGHNA and CDR2 YSLEER. The CDR3 covers 17 residues. The CDR3 region is CASSLVGGRPNTGELFF. The CDR3 DNA sequence: TGCGCCAGCAGCCTGGTTGGCGGGAGGCCTAACACCGGGGAGCTGTTTTTT.

The chain employs TRBV4-2 and TRBJ2-1; 9 nucleotides align to TRBD1. The CDR3 loop spans 15 amino acids. V gave up 4 bases and J gave up 5 bases; unmatched junction bases: 6. Germline loops: CDR1 LGHNA, CDR2 YNFKEQ. The CDR3: CASSRGDRDDNEQFF. The CDR3 bases are TGTGCCAGCAGCCGAGGGGACAGGGACGACAATGAGCAGTTCTTC.

The chain couples TRBV27 to TRBJ2-1; 9 bases line up with TRBD2. CDR1 is MNHEY, CDR2 SMNVEV, per germline (reference sequence). V lost 2 bases, J lost 6 bases, and 5 bases stayed unmatched. The CDR3 covers 15 residues. The CDR3 coding sequence is TGTGCCAGCAGTTTACGTAGCGGGGGAATCAATGAGCAGTTCTTC. Translated, it gives CASSLRSGGINEQFF.

The V and J genes are TRBV6-5 and TRBJ1-1; the match to TRBD1 covers 8 bases. Germline V gene lookup returns CDR1 MNHEY and CDR2 SVGAGI. There are 16 residues in the CDR3. Germline trimming cut 2 bases from V and 4 bases from J; bases unmatched to any gene: 9. The chain's CDR3 is CASSYPGQGAVTEAFF. The CDR3 DNA sequence: TGTGCCAGCAGTTACCCAGGGCAGGGGGCGGTCACTGAAGCTTTCTTT.

The chain is built from TRBV19 and TRBJ1-5; a weak D match, TRBD1 (6 bases). V gave up 1 base and J gave up 2 bases, with 9 bases separating them. The CDR3 totals 15 residues. The V gene's germline CDR1 is LNHDA and CDR2 SQIVND (reference sequence). The chain's CDR3 is CASSIGQVGNQPQHF. The DNA for the CDR3 is TGTGCCAGTAGTATAGGACAGGTCGGCAATCAGCCCCAGCATTTT.

The chain uses TRBV2 and TRBJ1-5, with 7 bases aligning to TRBD1. This CDR3 region has 13 residues. The V and J ends lost 7 bases and 4 bases, in that order; junction bases with no gene match: 4. Germline loops: CDR1 SNHLY, CDR2 FYNNEI. This chain's CDR3 is CASKGARNQPQHF. Written as DNA, the CDR3 is TGTGCCAGCAAGGGGGCGCGGAATCAGCCCCAGCATTTT.

The V call is TRBV19, the J call TRBJ2-2, with 7 bases aligning to TRBD1. The germline gives CDR1 LNHDA, CDR2 SQIVND (reference sequence). The trim removed 5 bases at V and 7 bases at J, leaving 7 bases unmatched. The CDR3 consists of 14 residues. The CDR3, as DNA: TGTGCCAGTAGTGTCGACAGGGTGGGCGGGGAGCTGTTTTTT. It is translated as CASSVDRVGGELFF.

This rearrangement joins TRBV28 to TRBJ2-6, with 7 bases aligning to TRBD2. Germline trimming cut 5 bases from V and 2 bases from J; bases unmatched to any gene: 6. The CDR3 contains 16 residues. The germline V gene encodes CDR1 MDHEN and CDR2 SYDVKM. The CDR3 DNA reads TGTGCCAGCAGTGGGGAGGGCTACGCTGGGGCCAACGTCCTGACTTTC. Translated: CASSGEGYAGANVLTF.

V is TRBV4-3 and J is TRBJ2-3; TRBD2 might be the D (5 bases). This CDR3 has 13 amino acids. V was trimmed by 0 bases and J by 8 bases, leaving 9 bases between them. Germline CDR1 and CDR2: LGHNA and YSLEER. CDR3 nucleotide sequence: TGCGCCAGCAGCCAAGAGTTCGGAGGTACGCAGTATTTT. This gives the protein CASSQEFGGTQYF.

The chain recombines TRBV7-9 with TRBJ1-1, with D unclear. The V gene lost 5 bases and the J gene lost 5 bases, with 6 bases spanning the gap. From germline, CDR1 is SEHNR and CDR2 FQNEAQ (reference sequence). This CDR3 has 11 amino acids. The CDR3 region is CASSGGTEAFF. CDR3 DNA sequence: TGTGCCAGCAGCGGAGGAACTGAAGCTTTCTTT. The whole variable domain, remainder taken from reference TRBV7-9 and TRBJ1-1, is DTGVSQNPRHKITKRGQNVTFRCDPISEHNRLYWYRQTLGQGPEFLTYFQNEAQLEKSRLLSDRFSAERPKGSFSTLEIQRTEQGDSAMYLCASSGGTEAFFGQGTRLTVV.

The J gene is TRBJ2-7, the V gene TRBV21-1; the table's D call, TRBD1, has no DNA check behind it. TRBV21-1 constitutes a pseudogene. The CDR3 is made up of 15 amino acids. CDR3 sequence reads: CASSSRGHVNYEQYF. CDR3 nucleotides: TGTGCCAGCAGCTCCCGAGGACACGTTAATTACGAGCAGTACTTC.

As DNA, the CDR3 is TGTGCCAGCAGCTTCCGGACTAGCGCGAACAATGAGCAGTTCTTC. Protein product: CASSFRTSANNEQFF. The chain employs TRBV7-8 and TRBJ2-1, with 9 nucleotides matching TRBD2. The germline CDR1 and CDR2 sequences are SGHVS and FQNEAQ. Germline trimming cut 3 bases from V and 5 bases from J; bases unmatched to any gene: 5. There are 15 residues in the CDR3. Full variable domain (outside the CDR3, taken from reference TRBV7-8 and TRBJ2-1): GAGVSQSPRYKVAKRGQDVALRCDPISGHVSLFWYQQALGQGPEFLTYFQNEAQLDKSGLPSDRFFAERPEGSVSTLKIQRTQQEDSAVYLCASSFRTSANNEQFFGPGTRLTVL.

The chain links TRBV7-9 to TRBJ2-7; D is unclear. Between the trimmed V and J ends, which lost 1 base and 4 bases, there was a span of 5 bases. CDR3 length equals 12 residues. Germline assignment: CDR1 SEHNR and CDR2 FQNEAQ (reference sequence). DNA of the CDR3: TGTGCCAGCAGCTTAGGCAGGTACGAGCAGTACTTC. Amino acids: CASSLGRYEQYF.

V and J are TRBV6-1 and TRBJ1-2, with D possibly being TRBD1 (5 bases). The germline V gene encodes CDR1 MNHNS and CDR2 SASEGT. V was clipped by 6 bases and J by 5 bases, with 16 bases between them. The CDR3 contains 14 residues. The CDR3 DNA reads as TGTGCCAGCAGGGCGGCGGGGGTTACGTATGGCTACACCTTC. Protein: CASRAAGVTYGYTF.

The chain carries TRBV15 and TRBJ1-1, with 7 bases aligning to TRBD1. This CDR3 is 14 amino acids long. V was pared by 2 bases and J by 1 base, with 1 base of the junction left unmatched. The germline V gene encodes CDR1 LNHNV and CDR2 YYDKDF (reference sequence). CDR3 region: CATSRRGQNTEAFF. The CDR3 DNA follows: TGTGCCACCAGCAGAAGGGGGCAGAACACTGAAGCTTTCTTT. The complete variable domain, with remaining parts taken from reference TRBV15 and TRBJ1-1, reads DAMVIQNPRYQVTQFGKPVTLSCSQTLNHNVMYWYQQKSSQAPKLLFHYYDKDFNNEADTPDNFQSRRPNTSFCFLDIRSPGLGDTAMYLCATSRRGQNTEAFFGQGTRLTVV.

In nucleotides, the CDR3 is TGTGCCAGCAGCCCAGGGTTGGGTGGCTACACCTTC. This codes for CASSPGLGGYTF. The V gene is TRBV2, the J gene TRBJ1-2; tentative D call: TRBD1 (5 bases). Germline assignment: CDR1 SNHLY and CDR2 FYNNEI. V gave up 6 bases and J gave up 7 bases, with 12 bases separating them. This CDR3 region has 12 residues.

The chain uses TRBV15 and TRBJ2-7; D not certain. Germline CDR1 reads LNHNV; CDR2 reads YYDKDF (reference sequence). The CDR3 totals 11 residues. V shed 0 bases and J shed 6 bases, with 3 bases lying between them. The chain's CDR3 is CATSRDLEQYF. CDR3 nucleotide sequence: TGTGCCACCAGCAGAGATCTCGAGCAGTACTTC.

On this clone itself: The same CDR3 also results from other DNA sequences found in this sample. The J gene is TRBJ1-2, the V gene TRBV29-1, with D perhaps matching TRBD1 (6 bases). V was clipped by 4 bases and J by 2 bases, with 8 bases between them. This CDR3 comprises 12 residues. Germline CDR1 reads SQVTM; CDR2 reads ANQGSEA. In DNA, the CDR3 is TGCAGCGTTGGGGGGCCCAACTATGGCTACACCTTC. Its protein is CSVGGPNYGYTF.

The chain employs TRBV7-2 and TRBJ1-6, with 9 nucleotides matching TRBD1. After removal of 5 bases from V and 7 bases from J, the junction contained 9 bases not matched to a gene. The CDR3 is made up of 16 amino acids. Germline values: CDR1 SGHTA, CDR2 FQGNSA. Written as DNA, the CDR3 is TGTGCCAGCAGCCAGAACAGGGGGCGCGGGAATTCACCCCTCCACTTT. Translated: CASSQNRGRGNSPLHF.

The rearrangement joins TRBV30 to TRBJ1-2, with D unresolved. Germline V gene data show CDR1 as GTSNPN and CDR2 as SVGIG (reference sequence). The CDR3 is made up of 14 amino acids. Trimming shortened V by 0 bases and J by 5 bases, and 13 bases separated the two germline ends. CDR3 DNA: TGTGCCTGGAGTGTACAAAACGGAGCTTATGGCTACACCTTC. It specifies CAWSVQNGAYGYTF.

The chain recombines TRBV15 with TRBJ1-2, with D tentatively TRBD1 (6 bases). V lost 3 bases and J 5 bases, leaving 25 bases between the germline ends. The germline CDR1 and CDR2 sequences are LNHNV and YYDKDF (reference sequence). The CDR3 totals 18 residues. CDR3 amino acids: CATSSDGIQGPLLYGYTF. CDR3 DNA: TGTGCCACCAGCAGCGACGGTATACAGGGTCCCCTCCTTTATGGCTACACCTTC.

The genes are TRBV19 and TRBJ1-4; D is unclear. The germline V gene has CDR1 LNHDA and CDR2 SQIVND (reference sequence). The CDR3 extends over 14 amino acids. With 5 bases removed from V and 3 bases from J, the gap between germline ends came to 10 bases. The CDR3 coding sequence is TGTGCCAGTAGTTGGGGAGCAGCTAATGAAAAACTGTTTTTT. It encodes CASSWGAANEKLFF.